The 4 T cell receptor beta chains below all came from one sample that was sequenced in a study of blood T cell repertoires in COVID-19. Only in-frame clones appear in the TCRdb table, and some are missing; sequencing was by immunoSEQ multiplex PCR. The data contain around 330,000 clones, 85% of them singletons. The specimen was PBMCs or T cells enriched from blood (not recorded which). Every receptor here comes from a woman aged 30 to 39 who had been exposed to COVID-19.

The chain links TRBV30 to TRBJ2-2; TRBD2 agrees at 12 bases. Germline CDR1 GTSNPN, CDR2 SVGIG (reference sequence). V gave up 5 bases and J gave up 8 bases; unmatched junction bases: 9. The CDR3 sequence is 15 residues long. The CDR3 DNA is TGTGCCTGGGATCCTTCTAGCGGGGGGGTTGGGGAGCTGTTTTTT. Translated, it gives CAWDPSSGGVGELFF.

The chain joins TRBV27 to TRBJ1-2; no clear D. The CDR3 is made up of 15 amino acids. Germline CDR1 and CDR2: MNHEY and SMNVEV (reference sequence). V was trimmed by 3 bases and J by 2 bases, leaving 13 bases between them. As DNA, the CDR3 is TGTGCCAGCAGTTTGATCCCGCCGGGAAACTATGGCTACACCTTC. It encodes CASSLIPPGNYGYTF.

V gene TRBV28 combines with J gene TRBJ1-5, with 9 bases lining up with TRBD1. The CDR3 consists of 15 residues. CDR1 is MDHEN, CDR2 SYDVKM, per germline. V trimming: 5 bases; J trimming: 6 bases; junction bases outside the gene matches: 8. DNA of the CDR3: TGTGCCAGCAGTACCCCCGGGACAGGGTTTCAGCCCCAGCATTTT. Protein: CASSTPGTGFQPQHF.

V and J are TRBV6-2 or TRBV6-3 and TRBJ1-5; no clear D. Deletions cut 2 bases from V and 9 bases from J, with 17 bases between. Germline-derived CDR1 and CDR2 are MNHEY and SVGEGT. The CDR3 covers 15 residues. The CDR3 is CASSYNAGVGWPQHF. CDR3 DNA: TGTGCCAGCAGTTACAATGCCGGGGTGGGTTGGCCCCAGCATTTT.